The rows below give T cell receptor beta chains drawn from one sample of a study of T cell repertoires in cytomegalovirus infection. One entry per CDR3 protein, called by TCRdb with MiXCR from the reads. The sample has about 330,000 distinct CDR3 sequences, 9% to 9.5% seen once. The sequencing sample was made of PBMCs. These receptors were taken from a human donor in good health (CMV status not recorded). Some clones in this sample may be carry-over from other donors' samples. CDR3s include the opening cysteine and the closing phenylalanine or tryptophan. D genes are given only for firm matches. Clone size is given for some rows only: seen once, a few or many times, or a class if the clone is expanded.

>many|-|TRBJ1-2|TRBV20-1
TGCAGTGCTACAACAGGGTTAAGTGGTGGTGGCTACACCTTC
CSATTGLSGGGYTF
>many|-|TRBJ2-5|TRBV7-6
TGTGCCAGCAGCTCTGGGGGCTTTAAAGAGACCCAGTACTTC
CASSSGGFKETQYF
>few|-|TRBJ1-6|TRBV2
TGTGCCAGCAGTGACGGCTTCCGCTGGGGGGATTCACCCCTCCACTTT
CASSDGFRWGDSPLHF
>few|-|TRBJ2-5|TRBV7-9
TGTGCCAGCAGCTTAGCGCGCGGGGTAGAGACCCAGTACTTC
CASSLARGVETQYF
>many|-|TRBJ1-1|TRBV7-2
TGTGCCAGCAGCTTAGGTGGGACCGGTTACACTGAAGCTTTCTTT
CASSLGGTGYTEAFF
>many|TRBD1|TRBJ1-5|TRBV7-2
TGTGCCAGCAGCTTAGCGGTGGCAGGGGGTAGACAGCCCCAGCATTTT
CASSLAVAGGRQPQHF
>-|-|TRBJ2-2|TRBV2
TGTGCCAGCGGATTCGGGGAGCTGTTTTTT
CASGFGELFF
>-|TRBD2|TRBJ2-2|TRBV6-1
TGTGCCAGCAGTTACGGGAGGGCCGGGGAGCTGTTTTTT
CASSYGRAGELFF
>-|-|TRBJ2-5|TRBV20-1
TGCAGTGCTAGGAGCTCCGGGGGGACCCAGTACTTC
CSARSSGGTQYF
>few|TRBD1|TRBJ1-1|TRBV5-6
TGTGCCAGCAGCTTCACGACAGGGATGAACACTGAAGCTTTCTTT
CASSFTTGMNTEAFF
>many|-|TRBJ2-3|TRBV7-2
TGTGCCAGCAGCTTGGTAGCTAGCACAGATACGCAGTATTTT
CASSLVASTDTQYF
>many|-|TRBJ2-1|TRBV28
TGTGCCAGCAGTTTAGTTTGGGGGATCCACAATGAGCAGTTCTTC
CASSLVWGIHNEQFF
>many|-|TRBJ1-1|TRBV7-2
TGTGCCAGCAGCTTAGAGTCAGGGCGAGGCACTGAAGCTTTCTTT
CASSLESGRGTEAFF
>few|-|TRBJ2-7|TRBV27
TGTGCCAGCAGTTTTTGGGGGGGCATCGACGAGCAGTACTTC
CASSFWGGIDEQYF
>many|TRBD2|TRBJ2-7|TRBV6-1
TGTGCCAGCTTCCCCGGGACTAGCTCCTACGAGCAGTACTTC
CASFPGTSSYEQYF
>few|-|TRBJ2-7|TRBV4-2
TGTGCCAGCAGCCAGGGGACGTCCTACGAGCAGTACTTC
CASSQGTSYEQYF
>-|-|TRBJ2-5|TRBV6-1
TGTGCCAGCAGTGACGGTTGGCTGGCGGAAGCCCAGTACTTC
CASSDGWLAEAQYF
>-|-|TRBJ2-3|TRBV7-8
TGTGCCAGCAGCTTAACAGGGTGGACAGATACGCAGTATTTT
CASSLTGWTDTQYF
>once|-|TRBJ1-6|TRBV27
TGTGCCAGCAGCCCAGGAGTCTATAATACACCCCTCCACTTT
CASSPGVYNTPLHF
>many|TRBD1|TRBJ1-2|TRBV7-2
TGTGCCAGCAGCCCACGACAGGGGAACTATGGCTACACCTTC
CASSPRQGNYGYTF
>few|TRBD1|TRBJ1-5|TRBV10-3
TGTGCCATCAGCGACAGGGAGAGTAATCAGCCCCAGCATTTT
CAISDRESNQPQHF
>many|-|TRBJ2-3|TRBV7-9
TGTGCCAGCAGCCCACCGGGGGGCGCGAGCACAGATACGCAGTATTTT
CASSPPGGASTDTQYF
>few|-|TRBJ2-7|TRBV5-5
TGTGCCAGCAGCTTGTTCCCCGCAGCTGCCTACGAGCAGTACTTC
CASSLFPAAAYEQYF
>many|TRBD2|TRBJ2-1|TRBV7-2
TGTGCCAGCAGCCCGGGACTAGCGGAGTCCTTCTACAATGAGCAGTTCTTC
CASSPGLAESFYNEQFF
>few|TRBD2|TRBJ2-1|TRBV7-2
TGTGCCAGCAGCCCAGTAGGGCTAGCGGGATTGGGTGAGCAGTTCTTC
CASSPVGLAGLGEQFF
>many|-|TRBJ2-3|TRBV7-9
TGTGCCAGCAGCTTACGGGACAACACAGATACGCAGTATTTT
CASSLRDNTDTQYF
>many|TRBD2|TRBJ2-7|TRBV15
TGTGCCACCAGCAGAGGGGACGGGGCGGGAGGCTTATACGAGCAGTACTTC
CATSRGDGAGGLYEQYF
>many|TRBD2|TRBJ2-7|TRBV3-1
TGTGCCAGCAGCCAACGGGGCCAGGGACTAGCCTACGAGCAGTACTTC
CASSQRGQGLAYEQYF
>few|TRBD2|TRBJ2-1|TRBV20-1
TGCAGTGCTAGAGATCGGGCTAGCGGGAGAATTAATGAGCAGTTCTTC
CSARDRASGRINEQFF
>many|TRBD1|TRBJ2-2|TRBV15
TGTGCCACCAGCAGAGATCGTAGGACAGGGAACACCGGGGAGCTGTTTTTT
CATSRDRRTGNTGELFF
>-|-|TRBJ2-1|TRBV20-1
TGCAGTGCTAGCACTGGAGCGGGCCCTTCCTACAATGAGCAGTTCTTC
CSASTGAGPSYNEQFF
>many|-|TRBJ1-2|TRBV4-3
TGCGCCAGCAGCCAACTTCAGGGGACCAGCCATGGCTACACCTTC
CASSQLQGTSHGYTF
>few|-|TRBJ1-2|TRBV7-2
TGTGCCAGCAGCATCCTTCATAGAGGGGCTGGGGGCTACACCTTC
CASSILHRGAGGYTF
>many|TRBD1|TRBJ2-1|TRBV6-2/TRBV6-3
TGTGCCAGCAACGAACCAGGGGGCTCCTACAATGAGCAGTTCTTC
CASNEPGGSYNEQFF
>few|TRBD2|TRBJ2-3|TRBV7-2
TGTGCCAGCAGGCCGGGACTAGCAGGAACCGCGCAGTATTTT
CASRPGLAGTAQYF
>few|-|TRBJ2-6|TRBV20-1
TGCAGTGCTAGGTCGGGGAGCTCTGGGGCCAACGTCCTGACTTTC
CSARSGSSGANVLTF
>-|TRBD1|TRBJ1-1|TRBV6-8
TGTGCCAGCAGCCTCTTGACCGGGACAGGGAACACTGAAGCTTTCTTT
CASSLLTGTGNTEAFF
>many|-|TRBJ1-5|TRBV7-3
TGTGCCAGCAGCTCGGAACCCCAGCCCCAGCATTTT
CASSSEPQPQHF
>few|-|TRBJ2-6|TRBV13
TGTGCCAGCAGCTCCCGAGGGGCTGGGGCCAACGTCCTGACTTTC
CASSSRGAGANVLTF
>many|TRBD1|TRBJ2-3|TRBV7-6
TGTGCCAGCAGCTTAGGGGTGGGGACAGCCAGCACAGATACGCAGTATTTT
CASSLGVGTASTDTQYF
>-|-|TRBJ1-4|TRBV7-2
TGTGCCAGCAGCGGAGGGGATTTTAATGAAAAACTGTTTTTT
CASSGGDFNEKLFF
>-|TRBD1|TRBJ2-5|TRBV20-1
TGCAGTGCCCCGGGACAGGGAGGGAAGACCCAGTACTTC
CSAPGQGGKTQYF
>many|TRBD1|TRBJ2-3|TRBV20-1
TGCAGTGCTAGGCCTGGACAGGGGTCCCGTTCGGCCACAGATACGCAGTATTTT
CSARPGQGSRSATDTQYF
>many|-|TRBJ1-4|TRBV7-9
TGTGCCAGCAGCTTAATAGATGAAAAACTGTTTTTT
CASSLIDEKLFF
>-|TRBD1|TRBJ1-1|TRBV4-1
TGTGCCAGCAGCCAAGAGATGGACAGGACCCCGAAAGCTTTCTTT
CASSQEMDRTPKAFF
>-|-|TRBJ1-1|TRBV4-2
TGTGCCAGCAGCCCTTGGGGAGGGAACACTGAAGCTTTCTTT
CASSPWGGNTEAFF
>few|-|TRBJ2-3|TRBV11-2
TGTGCCAGCAGTGAGATCGGAGCGACCACAGATACGCAGTATTTT
CASSEIGATTDTQYF
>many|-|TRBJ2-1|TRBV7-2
TGTGCCACCGGACTTATCTACAATGAGCAGTTCTTC
CATGLIYNEQFF
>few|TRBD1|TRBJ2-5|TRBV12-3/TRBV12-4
TGTGCCAGCAGTTTTGACAGGGAAGAGACCCAGTACTTC
CASSFDREETQYF
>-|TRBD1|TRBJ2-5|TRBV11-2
TGTGCCAGCAGCTCCCACCAGGGGGCACGGGGGGAGACCCAGTACTTC
CASSSHQGARGETQYF
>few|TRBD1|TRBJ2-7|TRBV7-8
TGTGCCAGCAGCTCATCCGGGACAGGGAACTACGAGCAGTACTTC
CASSSSGTGNYEQYF
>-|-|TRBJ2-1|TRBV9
TGTGCCAGCAGCCATCAGGCCTACAATGAGCAGTTCTTC
CASSHQAYNEQFF
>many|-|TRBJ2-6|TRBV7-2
TGTGCCAGCAGCCTTAAGGGGGGGTCTGGGGCCAACGTCCTGACTTTC
CASSLKGGSGANVLTF
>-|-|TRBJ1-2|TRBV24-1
TGTGCCGTAGGGACGGACTATGGCTACACCTTC
CAVGTDYGYTF